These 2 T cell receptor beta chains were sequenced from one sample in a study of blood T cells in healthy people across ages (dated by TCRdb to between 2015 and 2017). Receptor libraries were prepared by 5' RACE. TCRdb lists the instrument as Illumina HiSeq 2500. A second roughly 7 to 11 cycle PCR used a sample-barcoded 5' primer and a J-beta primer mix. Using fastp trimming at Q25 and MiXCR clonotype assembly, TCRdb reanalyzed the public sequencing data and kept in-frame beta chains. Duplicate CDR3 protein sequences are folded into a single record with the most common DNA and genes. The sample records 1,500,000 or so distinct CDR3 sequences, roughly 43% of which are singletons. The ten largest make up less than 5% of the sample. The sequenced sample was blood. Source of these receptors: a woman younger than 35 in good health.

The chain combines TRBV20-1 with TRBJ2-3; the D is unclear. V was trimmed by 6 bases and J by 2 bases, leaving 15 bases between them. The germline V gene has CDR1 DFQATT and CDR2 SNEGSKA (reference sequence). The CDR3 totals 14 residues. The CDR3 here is CSAQDGSLTDTQYF. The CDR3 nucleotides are TGCAGTGCCCAGGACGGAAGTCTCACAGATACGCAGTATTTT.

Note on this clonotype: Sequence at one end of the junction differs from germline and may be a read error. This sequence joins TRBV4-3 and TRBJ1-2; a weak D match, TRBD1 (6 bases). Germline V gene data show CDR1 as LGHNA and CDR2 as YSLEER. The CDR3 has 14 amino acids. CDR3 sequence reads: CAGSLTGAGTGYTF. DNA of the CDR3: TGCGCCGGCAGCCTCACGGGGGCGGGAACTGGCTACACCTTC.